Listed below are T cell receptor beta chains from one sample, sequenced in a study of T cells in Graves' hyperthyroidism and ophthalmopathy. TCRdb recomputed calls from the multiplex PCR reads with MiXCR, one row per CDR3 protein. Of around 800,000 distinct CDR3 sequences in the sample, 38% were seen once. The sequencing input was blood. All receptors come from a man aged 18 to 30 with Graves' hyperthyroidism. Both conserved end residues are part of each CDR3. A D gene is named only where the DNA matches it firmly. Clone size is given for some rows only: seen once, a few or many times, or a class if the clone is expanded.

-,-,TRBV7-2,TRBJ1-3,CASSLGVGGVRNTIYF,TGTGCCAGCAGCTTAGGGGTGGGGGGGGTTAGAAACACCATATATTTT
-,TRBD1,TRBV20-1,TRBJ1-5,CSARADRGQPQHF,TGCAGTGCTAGAGCCGACAGGGGACAGCCCCAGCATTTT
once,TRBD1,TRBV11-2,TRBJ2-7,CASRRGQGGYEQYF,TGTGCCAGCAGACGGGGACAGGGCGGGTACGAGCAGTACTTC
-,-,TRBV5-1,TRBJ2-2,CASSWGGFPESGELFF,TGCGCCAGCAGCTGGGGGGGCTTCCCAGAATCCGGGGAGCTGTTTTTT
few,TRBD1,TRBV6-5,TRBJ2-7,CASSYSGTGEREQYF,TGTGCCAGCAGTTACTCCGGGACAGGGGAGCGGGAGCAGTACTTC
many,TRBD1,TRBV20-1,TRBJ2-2,CSARTGTGNTGELFF,TGCAGTGCTAGAACCGGGACAGGAAACACCGGGGAGCTGTTTTTT
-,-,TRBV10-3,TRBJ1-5,CAIAMSGDSNQPQHF,TGTGCCATCGCGATGTCCGGGGATAGCAATCAGCCCCAGCATTTT
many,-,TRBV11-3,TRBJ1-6,CASSPSDEDSPLHF,TGTGCCAGCAGCCCCAGCGATGAGGATTCACCCCTCCACTTT
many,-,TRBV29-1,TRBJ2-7,CSVLGGLRDEQYF,TGCAGCGTTTTAGGAGGACTTAGGGACGAGCAGTACTTC
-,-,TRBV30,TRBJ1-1,CAWIMAVPRGTEAFF,TGTGCCTGGATAATGGCGGTGCCGAGGGGCACTGAAGCTTTCTTT
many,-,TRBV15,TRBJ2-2,CATSSPKIAGELFF,TGTGCCACCAGCAGCCCGAAAATTGCCGGGGAGCTGTTTTTT
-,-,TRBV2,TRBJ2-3,CASSVGGRSTDTQYF,TGTGCCAGCAGTGTAGGGGGACGGAGCACAGATACGCAGTATTTT
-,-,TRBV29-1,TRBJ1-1,CSVDGARNTEAFF,TGCAGCGTTGATGGGGCCAGGAACACTGAAGCTTTCTTT
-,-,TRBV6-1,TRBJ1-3,CASRAGSLSGNTIYF,TGTGCCAGCAGGGCCGGGAGCCTCTCTGGAAACACCATATATTTT
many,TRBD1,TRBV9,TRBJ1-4,CASSARTGREEKLFF,TGTGCCAGCAGCGCTAGGACAGGGCGGGAGGAAAAACTGTTTTTT
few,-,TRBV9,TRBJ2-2,CASSVDVKGELFF,TGTGCCAGCAGCGTAGATGTGAAGGGAGAGCTGTTTTTT
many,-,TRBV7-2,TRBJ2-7,CASSTPGDEQYF,TGTGCCAGCAGCACCCCGGGGGACGAGCAGTACTTC
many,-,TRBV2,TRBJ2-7,CARGTLRGNEQYF,TGTGCCAGAGGGACCTTAAGGGGGAACGAGCAGTACTTC
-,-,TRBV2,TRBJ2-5,CASRGLDSQETQYF,TGTGCCAGCAGGGGTTTGGACAGTCAAGAGACCCAGTACTTC
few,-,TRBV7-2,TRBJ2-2,CASSRVSGELFF,TGTGCCAGCAGCCGGGTTTCCGGGGAGCTGTTTTTT
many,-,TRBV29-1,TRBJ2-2,CSVGRAANTGELFF,TGCAGCGTTGGTCGAGCGGCGAACACCGGGGAGCTGTTTTTT
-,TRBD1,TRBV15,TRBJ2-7,CAASSHPGQGVYEQYF,TGTGCCGCCAGCAGCCACCCGGGACAGGGGGTTTACGAGCAGTACTTC
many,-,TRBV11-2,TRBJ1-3,CASSLETGNTIYF,TGTGCCAGCAGCTTAGAGACGGGAAACACCATATATTTT
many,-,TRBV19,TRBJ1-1,CASSMTAHVEAFF,TGTGCCAGTAGTATGACAGCCCATGTAGAAGCTTTCTTT
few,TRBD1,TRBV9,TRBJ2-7,CASSTTGESYEQYF,TGTGCCAGCAGCACCACAGGGGAATCCTACGAGCAGTACTTC
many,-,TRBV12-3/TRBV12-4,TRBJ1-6,CASSTGQNSPLHF,TGTGCCAGTAGTACCGGACAGAATTCACCCCTCCACTTT
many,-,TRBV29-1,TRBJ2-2,CSVDYGNTGELFF,TGCAGCGTTGACTACGGAAACACCGGGGAGCTGTTTTTT
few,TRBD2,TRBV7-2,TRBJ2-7,CASSLVLAAYEQYF,TGTGCCAGCAGCTTAGTCCTAGCGGCCTACGAGCAGTACTTC
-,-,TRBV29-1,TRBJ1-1,CSVEGWDGTEAFF,TGCAGCGTTGAGGGCTGGGACGGGACTGAAGCTTTCTTT
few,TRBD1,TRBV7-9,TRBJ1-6,CASSLVRGGQSPLHF,TGTGCCAGCAGCTTAGTAAGAGGGGGCCAGTCACCCCTCCACTTT
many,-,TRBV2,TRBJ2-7,CASSGRTRGDYEQYF,TGTGCCAGCAGTGGAAGGACGAGGGGGGACTACGAGCAGTACTTC
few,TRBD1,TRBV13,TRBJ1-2,CASSLITGQGYYGYTF,TGTGCCAGCAGCTTAATAACGGGACAGGGGTACTATGGCTACACCTTC
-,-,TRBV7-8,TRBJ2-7,CASSSAYTYEQYF,TGTGCCAGTTCTAGCGCCTATACCTACGAGCAGTACTTC
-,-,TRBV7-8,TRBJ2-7,CASTWAHFDTPYEQYF,TGTGCCAGCACCTGGGCCCATTTCGATACCCCCTACGAGCAGTACTTC
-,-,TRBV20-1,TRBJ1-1,CSASSPVLNTEAFF,TGCAGTGCCAGCTCACCGGTCTTGAACACTGAAGCTTTCTTT
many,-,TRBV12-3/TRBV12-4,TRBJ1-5,CASSHNQPQHF,TGTGCCAGCAGTCACAATCAGCCCCAGCATTTT
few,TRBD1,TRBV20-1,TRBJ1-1,CSARDLRGDTEAFF,TGCAGTGCTAGAGACCTCAGGGGGGACACTGAAGCTTTCTTT
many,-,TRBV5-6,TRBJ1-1,CASSYVWGTEAFF,TGTGCCAGCAGCTACGTCTGGGGCACTGAAGCTTTCTTT
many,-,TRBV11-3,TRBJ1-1,CASSPARTEAFF,TGTGCCAGCAGCCCGGCGCGGACTGAAGCTTTCTTT
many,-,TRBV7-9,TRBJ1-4,CASQTGRSNEKLFF,TGTGCCTCCCAGACCGGCAGGTCTAATGAAAAACTGTTTTTT
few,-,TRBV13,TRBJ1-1,CASSVGSGAGLTEAFF,TGTGCCAGCAGCGTAGGATCGGGGGCAGGGCTTACTGAAGCTTTCTTT
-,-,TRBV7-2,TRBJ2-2,CASSNTELTGELFF,TGTGCCAGCAGCAATACAGAGCTAACCGGGGAGCTGTTTTTT